One T cell receptor beta chain is described in this entry. V was clipped by 8 bases and J by 2 bases, with 11 bases between them. Germline loops: CDR1 SGHAT, CDR2 FQNNGV. CDR3 length: 13 amino acids. This entry comes from a study of PD-L1 blockade in urothelial cancer. Regarding time point: peripheral blood 6 weeks after treatment start. TCRdb's copy holds only in-frame clones and misses some; the assay was immunoSEQ multiplex PCR. Among about 120,000 clones listed, around 88% were seen once. Sequences were derived from PBMCs, sampled around atezolizumab (anti-PD-L1) treatment. This clonotype was sampled from a man aged 50 to 60 with urothelial cancer. This rearrangement joins TRBV11-2 to TRBJ2-3; D possibly corresponds to TRBD1 (5 bases). The CDR3 is CASGEGATDTQYF. CDR3 bases: TGTGCCAGCGGGGAAGGGGCCACAGATACGCAGTATTTT.